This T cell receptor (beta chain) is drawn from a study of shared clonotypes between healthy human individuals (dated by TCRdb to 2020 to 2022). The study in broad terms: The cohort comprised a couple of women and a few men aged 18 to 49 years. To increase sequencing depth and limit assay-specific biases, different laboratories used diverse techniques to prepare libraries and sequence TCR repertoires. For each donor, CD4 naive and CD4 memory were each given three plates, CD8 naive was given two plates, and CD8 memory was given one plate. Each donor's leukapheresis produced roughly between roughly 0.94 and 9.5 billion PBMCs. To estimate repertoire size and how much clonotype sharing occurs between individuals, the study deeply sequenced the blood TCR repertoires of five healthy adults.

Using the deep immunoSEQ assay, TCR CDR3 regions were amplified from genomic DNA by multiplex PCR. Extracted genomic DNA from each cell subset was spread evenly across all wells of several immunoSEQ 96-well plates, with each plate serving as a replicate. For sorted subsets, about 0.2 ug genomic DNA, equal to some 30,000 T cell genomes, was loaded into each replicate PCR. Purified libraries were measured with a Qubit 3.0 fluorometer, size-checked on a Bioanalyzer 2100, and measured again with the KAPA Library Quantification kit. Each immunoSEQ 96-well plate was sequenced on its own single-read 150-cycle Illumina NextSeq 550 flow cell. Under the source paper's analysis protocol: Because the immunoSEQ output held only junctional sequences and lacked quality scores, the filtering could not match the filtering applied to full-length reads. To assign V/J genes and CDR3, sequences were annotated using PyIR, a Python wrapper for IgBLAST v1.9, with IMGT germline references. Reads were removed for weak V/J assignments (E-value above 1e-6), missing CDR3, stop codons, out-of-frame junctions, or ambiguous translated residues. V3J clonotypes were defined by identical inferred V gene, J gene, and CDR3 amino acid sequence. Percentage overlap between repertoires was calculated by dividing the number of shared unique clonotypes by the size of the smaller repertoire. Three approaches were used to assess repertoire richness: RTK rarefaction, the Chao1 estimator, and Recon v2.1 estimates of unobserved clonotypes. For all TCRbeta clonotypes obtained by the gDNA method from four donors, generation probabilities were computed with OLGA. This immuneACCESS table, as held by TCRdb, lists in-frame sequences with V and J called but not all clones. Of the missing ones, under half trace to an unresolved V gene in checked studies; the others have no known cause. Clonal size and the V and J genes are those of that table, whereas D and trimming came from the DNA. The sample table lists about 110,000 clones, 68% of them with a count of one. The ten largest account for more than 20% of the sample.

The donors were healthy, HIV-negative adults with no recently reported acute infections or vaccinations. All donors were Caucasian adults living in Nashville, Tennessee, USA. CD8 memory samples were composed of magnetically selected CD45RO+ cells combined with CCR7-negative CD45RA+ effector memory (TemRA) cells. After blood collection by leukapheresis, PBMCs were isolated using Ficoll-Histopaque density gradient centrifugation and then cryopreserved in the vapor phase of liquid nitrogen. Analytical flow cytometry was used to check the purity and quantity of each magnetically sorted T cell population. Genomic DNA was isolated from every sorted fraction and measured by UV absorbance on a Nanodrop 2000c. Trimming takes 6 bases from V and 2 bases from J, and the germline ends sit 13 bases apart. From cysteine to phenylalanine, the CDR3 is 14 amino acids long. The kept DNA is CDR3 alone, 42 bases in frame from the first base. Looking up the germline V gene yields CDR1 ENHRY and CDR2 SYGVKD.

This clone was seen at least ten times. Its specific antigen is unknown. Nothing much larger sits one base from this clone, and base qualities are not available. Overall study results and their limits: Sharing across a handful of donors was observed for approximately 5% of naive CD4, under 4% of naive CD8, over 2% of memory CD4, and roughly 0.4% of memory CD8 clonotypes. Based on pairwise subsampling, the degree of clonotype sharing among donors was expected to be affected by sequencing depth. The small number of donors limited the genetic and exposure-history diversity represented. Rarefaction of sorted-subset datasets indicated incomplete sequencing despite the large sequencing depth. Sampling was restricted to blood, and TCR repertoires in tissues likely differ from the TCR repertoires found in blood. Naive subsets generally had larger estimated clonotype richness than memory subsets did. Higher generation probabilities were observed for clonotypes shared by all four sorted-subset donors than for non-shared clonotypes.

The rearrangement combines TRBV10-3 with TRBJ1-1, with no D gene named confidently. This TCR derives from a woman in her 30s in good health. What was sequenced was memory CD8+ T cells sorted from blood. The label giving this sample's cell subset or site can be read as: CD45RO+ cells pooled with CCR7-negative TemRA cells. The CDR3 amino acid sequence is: CAISLTEENTEAFF. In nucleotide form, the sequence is TGTGCCATCAGCCTAACGGAAGAAAACACTGAAGCTTTCTTT.